This T cell receptor beta chain is from a study of cytomegalovirus exposure and HLA in healthy donors. The ends lost 2 bases at V and 8 bases at J; junction bases unmatched: 6. CDR1 is LNHNV and CDR2 is YYDKDF in the germline V gene (reference sequence). The CDR3 loop spans 15 amino acids. This clone showed up just a few times. The PCR used 60 Vbeta and 13 Jbeta primers. Clones were read by immunoSEQ multiplex PCR, and TCRdb kept only the in-frame ones, dropping some. The data contain fewer than 200,000 clones, 76% of them seen just once; the ten biggest clones take up 0.65% to 0.85%. Sample: PBMCs. The chain is built from TRBV15 and TRBJ2-1; 10 nucleotides agree with TRBD1. This TCR was sampled from a female donor in good health and CMV-seronegative. The CDR3 loop is CATSRRDRGADEQFF. The DNA of the CDR3 is TGTGCCACCAGCAGAAGGGACAGGGGAGCGGATGAGCAGTTCTTC.